The text below deals with one T cell receptor beta chain. What it binds is not known. This sample was included in a study of cytomegalovirus exposure and HLA in healthy donors. As for the study in general: From HLA-typed donors, an early data release held roughly 89 million unique TCRs.

Study conclusions and caveats: A later analysis linked about 17,000 TCR beta sequences to HLA alleles at 0.05 false discovery rate. The authors assumed roughly uniform sequencing depth across donors for presence/absence analyses.

Vbeta (60) and Jbeta (13) primers were used in the PCR. The assay was immunoSEQ multiplex PCR, and TCRdb's table has in-frame clones only and misses some. The repertoire holds about 89,000 clones, with roughly 85% as singletons. The sample taken for sequencing was PBMCs. This TCR was sampled from a man between 40 and 49 years old in good health and CMV-seropositive.

The CDR3 loop is CASSLDYPLYEQYF. CDR3 coding DNA: TGTGCCAGCAGCTTAGATTATCCTTTGTACGAGCAGTACTTC. V is TRBV11-3 and J is TRBJ2-7; D uncertain. The CDR3 is made up of 14 amino acids. Germline V gene sequence: CDR1 SGHNT, CDR2 YENEEA. V was pared by 0 bases and J by 4 bases, with 10 bases between.